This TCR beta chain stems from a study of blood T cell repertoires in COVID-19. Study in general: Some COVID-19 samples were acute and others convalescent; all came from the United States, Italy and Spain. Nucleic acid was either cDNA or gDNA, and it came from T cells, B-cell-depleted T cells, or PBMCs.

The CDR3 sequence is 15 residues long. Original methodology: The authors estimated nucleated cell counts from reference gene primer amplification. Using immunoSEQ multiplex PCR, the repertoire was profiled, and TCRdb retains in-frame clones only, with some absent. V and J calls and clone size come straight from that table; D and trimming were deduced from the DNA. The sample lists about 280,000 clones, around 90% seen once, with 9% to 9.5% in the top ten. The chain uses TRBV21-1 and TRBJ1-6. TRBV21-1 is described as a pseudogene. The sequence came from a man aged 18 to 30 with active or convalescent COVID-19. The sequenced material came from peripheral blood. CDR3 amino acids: CASTPGRTDNSPLHF. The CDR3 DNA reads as TGTGCCAGCACCCCAGGGAGGACCGATAATTCACCCCTCCACTTT.